The next 25 T cell receptor beta chains were all read from a single sample in a study of blood T cell repertoires in COVID-19. Here immunoSEQ multiplex PCR was the method, and the copy in TCRdb shows in-frame clones only, minus some. The repertoire holds around 200,000 clones, around 82% seen once, with approximately 4.4% in the top ten. The sequencing input was peripheral blood. These TCRs come from a man in his fifties with active or convalescent COVID-19.

This clone turned up a few times. This chain joins TRBV27 and TRBJ2-1; 10 nucleotides line up with TRBD2. Germline lookup yields CDR1 MNHEY and CDR2 SMNVEV (reference sequence). This CDR3 region has 17 residues. Losses at the gene ends were 3 bases for V and 5 bases for J; bases not matched to a gene: 10. DNA for the CDR3: TGTGCCAGCAGTTTTGGTCTTCAGCGGGGGGGTAACAATGAGCAGTTCTTC. Translating gives CASSFGLQRGGNNEQFF.

This clone was observed a few times. In DNA, the CDR3 is TGTGCCAGCTCCGTAATCGGAGCGGGTGGTGAGCAGTTCTTC. Its translation: CASSVIGAGGEQFF. The chain uses TRBV18 and TRBJ2-1; weak D call: TRBD2 (6 bases). There are 14 residues in the CDR3. Germline lookup yields CDR1 KGHSH and CDR2 LQKENI. Trimming left V 6 bases short and J 9 bases short, with 18 bases between.

This sequence joins TRBV4-1 and TRBJ2-5, with 13 bases matching TRBD2. The CDR3 is 19 amino acids. The V gene's germline CDR1 is MGHRA and CDR2 YSYEKL. Trimming removed 4 bases from V and 2 bases from J; junction bases left unmatched: 13. The CDR3 protein is CASSPSALGTSGAQETQYF. The CDR3 DNA sequence: TGCGCCAGCAGCCCCAGTGCCCTCGGGACTAGCGGGGCTCAAGAGACCCAGTACTTC.

The chain links TRBV30 to TRBJ2-5, with 14 bases identical to TRBD2. Germline V gene data show CDR1 as GTSNPN and CDR2 as SVGIG (reference sequence). With 3 bases clipped from V and 5 bases from J, the junction kept 5 bases outside the gene matches. The CDR3 runs 15 residues. CDR3 amino acids: CAWRPTSGGAETQYF. For the CDR3, the DNA is TGTGCCTGGAGGCCGACTAGCGGGGGGGCGGAGACCCAGTACTTC.

This sequence joins TRBV5-5 and TRBJ1-1; D gene uncertain. CDR1 and CDR2 from the germline V gene are SGHKS and YYEKEE (reference sequence). This CDR3 spans 13 amino acids. Trimming left V 1 base short and J 6 bases short, with 10 bases between. CDR3 sequence reads: CASSLLLSAEAFF. In DNA form, the CDR3 reads TGTGCCAGCAGCTTGCTCCTTTCTGCTGAAGCTTTCTTT.

The chain is built from TRBV24-1 and TRBJ2-6; 9 nucleotides match TRBD1. J was trimmed by 0 bases and V by 2 bases; bases with no gene match: 10. Germline V lookup: CDR1 KGHDR, CDR2 SFDVKD. CDR3 length equals 20 residues. The CDR3 region has the DNA TGTGCCACCAGTGATTGGGGCAAAACAGGGGGCGACTCTGGGGCCAACGTCCTGACTTTC. Amino acids: CATSDWGKTGGDSGANVLTF.

This chain links TRBV9 with TRBJ2-1, with D possibly being TRBD2 (6 bases). Trimming cost V 2 bases and J 3 bases, with 15 bases left between them. CDR1 is SGDLS and CDR2 is YYNGEE in the germline V gene. The CDR3 is made up of 16 amino acids. CDR3 amino acids: CASSVLGGAHYNEQFF. The CDR3 coding sequence is TGTGCCAGCAGCGTCCTCGGCGGGGCCCACTACAATGAGCAGTTCTTC. Full variable domain (remainder filled in from reference TRBV9 and TRBJ2-1): DSGVTQTPKHLITATGQRVTLRCSPRSGDLSVYWYQQSLDQGLQFLIQYYNGEERAKGNILERFSAQQFPDLHSELNLSSLELGDSALYFCASSVLGGAHYNEQFFGPGTRLTVL.

The V gene is TRBV9, the J gene TRBJ2-5; a possible D gene is TRBD2 (5 bases). The CDR3 has 13 amino acids. Germline V CDR1 and CDR2: SGDLS, YYNGEE. V was clipped by 0 bases and J by 10 bases, with 13 bases between them. The CDR3 sequence: CASSVVDFGDQYF. DNA for the CDR3: TGTGCCAGCAGCGTAGTTGACTTCGGGGACCAGTACTTC.

The chain links TRBV19 to TRBJ1-3; no reliable D call. V was pared by 4 bases and J by 4 bases, with 8 bases between. Germline V gives CDR1 LNHDA, CDR2 SQIVND (reference sequence). CDR3 length: 13 amino acids. As DNA, the CDR3 is TGTGCCAGTAGTACTCTCAGAGGAAACACCATATATTTT. Translating gives CASSTLRGNTIYF.

The rearrangement uses TRBV5-4 and TRBJ2-5; TRBD1 agrees at 9 bases. Trimming took 4 bases from V and 3 from J; bases not matched to a gene: 7. Germline V gene sequence: CDR1 SGHNT, CDR2 YYREEE (reference sequence). The CDR3 runs 15 residues. The CDR3 DNA reads TGTGCCAGCAGCAAGGGACAGGGTTACGAAGAGACCCAGTACTTC. It codes for CASSKGQGYEETQYF.

The chain carries TRBV2 and TRBJ2-7, with D maybe TRBD2 (5 bases). The CDR3 sequence is 15 residues long. Trimming pared 0 bases from V and 5 bases from J, leaving 14 bases between. The germline V gene encodes CDR1 SNHLY and CDR2 FYNNEI. The CDR3 coding sequence is TGTGCCAGCAGTGAAGCGCCGGGGAGCATCGACGAGCAGTACTTC. Amino acids: CASSEAPGSIDEQYF.

This clone appeared a few times. The chain uses TRBV28 and TRBJ1-6, with D possibly TRBD1 on 6 matching bases. The CDR3 totals 15 residues. V was trimmed by 5 bases and J by 8 bases, leaving 16 bases between them. Germline CDR1 and CDR2: MDHEN and SYDVKM. CDR3 in amino acids: CASSPLGGRHSPLHF. The CDR3 nucleotides are TGTGCCAGCAGTCCCCTGGGGGGGCGACATTCACCCCTCCACTTT.

The V gene is TRBV10-3, the J gene TRBJ1-1, with a possible D match to TRBD1 (6 bases). V dropped 5 bases and J dropped 4 bases, with 11 bases sitting between them. CDR1 ENHRY and CDR2 SYGVKD come from the germline V gene. The CDR3 consists of 13 residues. The CDR3 bases are TGTGCCATCAGTCGGACAGTTGGCACTGAAGCTTTCTTT. Its protein product is CAISRTVGTEAFF.

The chain joins TRBV14 to TRBJ2-7; tentative D call: TRBD2 (5 bases). V gave up 0 bases and J gave up 7 bases, with 16 bases separating them. CDR3 length equals 15 residues. Germline V gene lookup returns CDR1 SGHDN and CDR2 FVKESK. The CDR3 is CASSQDMVGVREQYF. CDR3 sequence (DNA): TGTGCCAGCAGCCAAGATATGGTCGGGGTACGGGAGCAGTACTTC. The whole variable domain, remainder taken from reference TRBV14 and TRBJ2-7, is EAGVTQFPSHSVIEKGQTVTLRCDPISGHDNLYWYRRVMGKEIKFLLHFVKESKQDESGMPNNRFLAERTGGTYSTLKVQPAELEDSGVYFCASSQDMVGVREQYFGPGTRLTVT.

This rearrangement joins TRBV12-3 or TRBV12-4 to TRBJ2-5; D possibly corresponds to TRBD1 (6 bases). The V and J ends lost 6 bases and 3 bases respectively, with 11 bases between them. The CDR3 consists of 13 residues. The chain's CDR3 is CASRGRGKETQYF. CDR3 bases: TGTGCCAGCAGGGGCAGGGGCAAAGAGACCCAGTACTTC.

The chain recombines TRBV5-6 with TRBJ1-6, with 7 bases that match TRBD1. The CDR3 totals 14 residues. Trimming cost V 4 bases and J 7 bases; bases outside gene matches: 5. Germline CDR1 and CDR2: SGHDT and YYEEEE. CDR3 nucleotides: TGTGCCAGCAGCCCGACAGGGCCCAATTCACCCCTCCACTTT. This encodes CASSPTGPNSPLHF.

This clone was seen a handful of times. This rearrangement joins TRBV5-1 to TRBJ2-7, with D possibly TRBD1 on 5 matching bases. Looked up from germline, CDR1 is SGHRS and CDR2 is YFSETQ. The ends were cut back, 2 bases at V and 7 bases at J, with 16 bases in the middle. The CDR3 totals 14 residues. CDR3 in amino acids: CASSLTGGVGEQYF. The DNA of the CDR3 is TGCGCCAGCAGCTTAACAGGTGGGGTTGGGGAGCAGTACTTC.

The V call is TRBV5-6, the J call TRBJ1-1; the D gene is possibly TRBD1 (6 bases). Germline V gene sequence: CDR1 SGHDT, CDR2 YYEEEE. V was pared by 6 bases and J by 0 bases, with 15 bases between. The CDR3 consists of 15 residues. The DNA of the CDR3 is TGTGCCAGCACCAGGGAAGGGGGTATGAACACTGAAGCTTTCTTT. Protein: CASTREGGMNTEAFF. The variable domain in full, completed from reference TRBV5-6 and TRBJ1-1, reads DAGVTQSPTHLIKTRGQQVTLRCSPKSGHDTVSWYQQALGQGPQFIFQYYEEEERQRGNFPDRFSGHQFPNYSSELNVNALLLGDSALYLCASTREGGMNTEAFFGQGTRLTVV.

This clone has more than one count but fewer than ten. The chain employs TRBV3-1 (or the pseudogene TRBV3-2) and TRBJ2-6; 10 bases align to TRBD1. The CDR3 is 17 residues long. The germline gives CDR1 LGHDT, CDR2 YNNKEL (reference sequence). The V gene end was trimmed by 7 bases and the J gene end by 3 bases; junction bases not matched to a gene: 9. CDR3 residues: CASTGRQGALGANVLTF. The DNA of the CDR3 is TGTGCCAGCACCGGAAGACAGGGGGCGCTTGGGGCCAACGTCCTGACTTTC.

The chain carries TRBV20-1 and TRBJ1-2; 9 positions match TRBD1. J gave up 5 bases and V 5 bases, and 9 bases lay outside the gene matches. The CDR3 runs to 14 residues. Germline V gives CDR1 DFQATT, CDR2 SNEGSKA (reference sequence). CDR3 in DNA: TGCAGTGCTCGTGCGGCAGGACAGGGGTATGGCTACACCTTC. Translation: CSARAAGQGYGYTF.

The genes are TRBV28 and TRBJ1-5, with 9 bases aligning to TRBD1. CDR1 is MDHEN and CDR2 is SYDVKM in the germline V gene. This CDR3 comprises 16 residues. J was trimmed by 7 bases and V by 5 bases; bases with no gene match: 12. CDR3: CASSPISGTGWQPQHF. DNA for the CDR3: TGTGCCAGCAGTCCAATCTCCGGGACAGGGTGGCAGCCCCAGCATTTT.

This chain uses TRBV7-2 with TRBJ1-4, with 8 bases identical to TRBD1. V trimming: 5 bases; J trimming: 7 bases; junction bases outside the gene matches: 6. This CDR3 spans 14 amino acids. The germline V gene has CDR1 SGHTA and CDR2 FQGNSA. The DNA of the CDR3 is TGTGCCAGCAGCCGCGCAGGGGGCAGTGAAAAACTGTTTTTT. It translates to CASSRAGGSEKLFF.

This clone was found once. This sequence joins TRBV7-9 and TRBJ1-1; D is ambiguous. Germline assignment: CDR1 SEHNR and CDR2 FQNEAQ (reference sequence). V lost 0 bases, J lost 1 base, and 12 bases lay in between. CDR3 size: 16 residues. CDR3 loop: CASSLALPTKNTEAFF. CDR3 DNA: TGTGCCAGCAGCTTAGCGCTCCCTACCAAGAACACTGAAGCTTTCTTT.

J is TRBJ2-3 and V is TRBV18; a possible D gene is TRBD1 (6 bases). The CDR3 runs to 17 residues. Germline V gives CDR1 KGHSH, CDR2 LQKENI. V lost 3 bases and J lost 6, with 22 bases in between. The DNA for the CDR3 is TGTGCCAGCTCACCCCTCCGTGGGGACACCAGACAGGATACGCAGTATTTT. Its translation is CASSPLRGDTRQDTQYF.

This chain connects TRBV4-2 to TRBJ2-1; maybe TRBD2 (7 bases). The V gene lost 6 bases and the J gene lost 9 bases, with 15 bases spanning the gap. The CDR3 totals 13 residues. Per the germline V gene, CDR1 is LGHNA and CDR2 is YNFKEQ. The CDR3 DNA follows: TGTGCCAGCAGTAAAGGGGGGGCCGGTGAGCAGTTCTTC. The encoded protein is CASSKGGAGEQFF.